This T cell receptor (beta chain) was identified in a study of T-cell reconstitution after alpha-beta-depleted transplantation in children. This CDR3 has 16 residues. V was clipped by 5 bases and J by 3 bases, with 20 bases between them. The germline V gene has CDR1 SGHTA and CDR2 FQGNSA. Study results and limitations: Counts and diversity of T cells one year after transplant came mostly from newly produced T cells. There were reportedly several hundred expanded graft clones from which alpha-beta T cells came about two months after transplant.

The library targeted TCRbeta and was prepared with unique molecular identifiers. Each CDR3 protein gets one entry after TCRdb re-called the PCR reads with MiXCR. The repertoire has 200,000 to 250,000 distinct CDR3 sequences, roughly 10% of them found once; the top ten carry 28%. The table lists this clonotype with many counts. The antigen remains unidentified. The TCR sequence derives from a child under two years old with acute myeloid leukemia, due to receive a stem cell transplant. This chain connects TRBV7-2 to TRBJ2-7; D may be TRBD2 (6 bases). Sequencing was performed on PBMCs, taken before TCRalphabeta/CD19-depleted stem cell transplant. The CDR3: CASSGPGVLAFYEQYF. CDR3 DNA sequence: TGTGCCAGCAGCGGTCCGGGGGTCCTCGCCTTCTACGAGCAGTACTTC.